A single sample is the source of the 10 T cell receptor beta chains below, sequenced in a study of CD8+ T cells in alopecia areata (dated by TCRdb to 2016 to 2019). To prepare the library, the immunoSEQ multiplex PCR assay was applied. For TCR sequencing, RNA was extracted from every sample and reverse transcribed into cDNA to serve as template. The source is immuneACCESS, and TCRdb retained only in-frame sequences with V and J called. Part of the clones is not carried over; for the studies checked, unresolved V genes explain less than half of this, and the remainder is unexplained. The table for this sample lists some 220,000 clones; 50% to 70% of them were counted only once. 1.6% of the sample is held by the ten biggest clonotypes. The time point label corresponds to: approximately 4 weeks on oral tofacitinib. The sample's treatment or condition, from its label and the paper: oral pan-JAK inhibitor, 5-10 mg twice daily.

The sample was CD4+ T cells sorted from blood, taken at week 4, from a patient treated with tofacitinib. The receptors shown here come from a human donor with alopecia areata.

The V gene is TRBV12-5, the J gene TRBJ1-2; D is ambiguous. Germline assignment: CDR1 LGHNT and CDR2 FRNRAP. There are 11 residues in the CDR3. Trimming took off 0 bases at V and 8 bases at J, with 4 bases between the two ends. CDR3 amino acids: CASGLVLGYTF. CDR3 bases: TGTGCTAGTGGTTTGGTACTCGGCTACACCTTC.

CDR3 nucleotides: TGTGCCAGCAGCTTAGCGCTCAGTGAGACCCAGTACTTC. Encoded protein: CASSLALSETQYF. V is TRBV7-8 and J is TRBJ2-5, with D hard to call. CDR3 length equals 13 residues. Germline V gene lookup returns CDR1 SGHVS and CDR2 FQNEAQ. Trimming took off 0 bases at V and 5 bases at J, with 7 bases between the two ends.

This clone was seen only a few times. The rearrangement uses TRBV29-1 and TRBJ2-3; D not resolved. Germline assignment: CDR1 SQVTM and CDR2 ANQGSEA. This CDR3 region has 13 residues. The CDR3 region has the DNA TGCTCCTTTTTGGCCCGTAGCACAGATACGCAGTATTTT. Its protein product is CSFLARSTDTQYF.

This clone was observed a few times. The chain uses TRBV4-3 and TRBJ2-7; 8 nucleotides align to TRBD2. The CDR3 length is 18 residues. Germline V gives CDR1 LGHNA, CDR2 YSLEER. The V gene end was trimmed by 3 bases and the J gene end by 0 bases; junction bases not matched to a gene: 13. As DNA, the CDR3 is TGCGCCAGCAGCCAGGCCCCCGGGGTAGCGGGGTCCTCCTACGAGCAGTACTTC. It codes for CASSQAPGVAGSSYEQYF.

This chain uses TRBV7-9 with TRBJ1-5; TRBD1 is a possible D gene (6 bases). Germline CDR1 is SEHNR and CDR2 is FQNEAQ (reference sequence). This CDR3 spans 14 amino acids. The V gene lost 5 bases and the J gene lost 3 bases, with 11 bases spanning the gap. The CDR3 spells CASSPGDSNQPQHF. In nucleotides, the CDR3 is TGTGCCAGCAGCCCAGGGGATTCCAATCAGCCCCAGCATTTT.

This clone was detected a few times. The V call is TRBV5-1, the J call TRBJ2-3; 7 bases match TRBD1. V was clipped by 4 bases and J by 2 bases; unmatched bases: 13. CDR1 and CDR2 from the germline V gene are SGHRS and YFSETQ. This CDR3 spans 17 amino acids. In DNA, the CDR3 is TGCGCCAGCAGCCCTAGGACAGGATCCCGGACCACAGATACGCAGTATTTT. Translating gives CASSPRTGSRTTDTQYF.

This chain uses TRBV29-1 with TRBJ1-1, with D unresolved. V lost 2 bases, J lost 1 base, and 5 bases lay in between. The germline CDR1 and CDR2 sequences are SQVTM and ANQGSEA. The CDR3 consists of 12 residues. CDR3 coding DNA: TGCAGCGTTGAACGGCAGAACACTGAAGCTTTCTTT. It encodes CSVERQNTEAFF.

The genes are TRBV7-3 and TRBJ2-3, with a possible D match to TRBD2 (6 bases). CDR3 length: 13 amino acids. The ends were cut back, 5 bases at V and 3 bases at J, with 9 bases in the middle. Germline V CDR1 and CDR2: SGHTA, FQGTGA. CDR3 sequence reads: CASSPAGTDTQYF. The DNA of the CDR3 is TGTGCCAGCAGCCCTGCGGGGACAGATACGCAGTATTTT.

The table lists this clone with a few counts. The rearrangement links TRBV18 to TRBJ1-5, with D uncertain. From germline, CDR1 is KGHSH and CDR2 LQKENI. The ends were cut back, 1 base at V and 7 bases at J, with 11 bases in the middle. The CDR3 length is 14 residues. For the CDR3, the DNA is TGTGCCAGCTCACCACAGGAGTTTTGGCAGCCCCAGCATTTT. Amino acid sequence: CASSPQEFWQPQHF.

The chain links TRBV18 to TRBJ1-1; 7 bases match TRBD1. CDR1 and CDR2 from the germline V gene are KGHSH and LQKENI. With 3 bases clipped from V and 4 bases from J, the junction kept 5 bases outside the gene matches. The CDR3 is 14 residues long. The CDR3 loop reads CASSPISGGTEAFF. The CDR3, as DNA: TGTGCCAGCTCACCGATATCAGGGGGCACTGAAGCTTTCTTT.